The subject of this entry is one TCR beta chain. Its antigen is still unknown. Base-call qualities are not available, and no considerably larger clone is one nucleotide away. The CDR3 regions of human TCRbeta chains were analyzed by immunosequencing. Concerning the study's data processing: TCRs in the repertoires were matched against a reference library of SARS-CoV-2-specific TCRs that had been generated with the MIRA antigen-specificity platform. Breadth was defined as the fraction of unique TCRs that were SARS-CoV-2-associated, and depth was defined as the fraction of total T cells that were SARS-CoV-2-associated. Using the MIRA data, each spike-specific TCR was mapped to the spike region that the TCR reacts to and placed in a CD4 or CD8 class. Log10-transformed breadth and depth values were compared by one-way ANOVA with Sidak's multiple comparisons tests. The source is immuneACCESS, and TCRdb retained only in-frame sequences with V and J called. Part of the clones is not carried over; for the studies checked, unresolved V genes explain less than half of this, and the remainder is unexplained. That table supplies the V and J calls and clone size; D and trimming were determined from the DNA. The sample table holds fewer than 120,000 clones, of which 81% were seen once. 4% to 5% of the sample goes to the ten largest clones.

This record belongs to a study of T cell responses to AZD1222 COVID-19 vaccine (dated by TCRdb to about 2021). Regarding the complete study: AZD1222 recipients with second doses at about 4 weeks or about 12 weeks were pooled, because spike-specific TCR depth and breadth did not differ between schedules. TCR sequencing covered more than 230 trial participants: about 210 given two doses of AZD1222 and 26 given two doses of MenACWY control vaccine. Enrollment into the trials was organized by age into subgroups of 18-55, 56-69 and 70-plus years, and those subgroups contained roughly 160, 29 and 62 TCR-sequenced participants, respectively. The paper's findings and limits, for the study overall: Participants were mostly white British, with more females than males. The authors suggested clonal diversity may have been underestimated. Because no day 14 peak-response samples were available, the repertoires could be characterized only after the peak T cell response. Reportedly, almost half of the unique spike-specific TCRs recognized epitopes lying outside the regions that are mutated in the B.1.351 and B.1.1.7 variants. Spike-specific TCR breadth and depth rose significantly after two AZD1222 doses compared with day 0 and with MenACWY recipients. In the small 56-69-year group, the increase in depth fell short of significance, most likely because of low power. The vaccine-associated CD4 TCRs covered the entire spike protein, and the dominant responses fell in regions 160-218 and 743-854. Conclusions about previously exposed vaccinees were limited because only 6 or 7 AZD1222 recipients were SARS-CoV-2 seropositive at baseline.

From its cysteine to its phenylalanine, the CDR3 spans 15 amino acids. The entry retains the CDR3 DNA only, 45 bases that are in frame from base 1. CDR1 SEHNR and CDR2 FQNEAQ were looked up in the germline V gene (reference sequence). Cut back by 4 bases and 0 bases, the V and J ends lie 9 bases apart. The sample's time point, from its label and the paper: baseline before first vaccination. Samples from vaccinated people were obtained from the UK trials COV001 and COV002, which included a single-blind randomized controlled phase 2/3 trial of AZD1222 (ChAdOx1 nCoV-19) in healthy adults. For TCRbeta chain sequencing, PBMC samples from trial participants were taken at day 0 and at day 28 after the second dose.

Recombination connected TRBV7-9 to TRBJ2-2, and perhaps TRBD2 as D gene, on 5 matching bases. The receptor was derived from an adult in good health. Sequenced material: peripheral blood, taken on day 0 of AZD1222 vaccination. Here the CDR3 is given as CASSYEGANTGELFF. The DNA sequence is TGTGCCAGCAGCTATGAGGGTGCGAACACCGGGGAGCTGTTTTTT. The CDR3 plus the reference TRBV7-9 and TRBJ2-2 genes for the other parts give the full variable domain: DTGVSQNPRHKITKRGQNVTFRCDPISEHNRLYWYRQTLGQGPEFLTYFQNEAQLEKSRLLSDRFSAERPKGSFSTLEIQRTEQGDSAMYLCASSYEGANTGELFFGEGSRLTVL.